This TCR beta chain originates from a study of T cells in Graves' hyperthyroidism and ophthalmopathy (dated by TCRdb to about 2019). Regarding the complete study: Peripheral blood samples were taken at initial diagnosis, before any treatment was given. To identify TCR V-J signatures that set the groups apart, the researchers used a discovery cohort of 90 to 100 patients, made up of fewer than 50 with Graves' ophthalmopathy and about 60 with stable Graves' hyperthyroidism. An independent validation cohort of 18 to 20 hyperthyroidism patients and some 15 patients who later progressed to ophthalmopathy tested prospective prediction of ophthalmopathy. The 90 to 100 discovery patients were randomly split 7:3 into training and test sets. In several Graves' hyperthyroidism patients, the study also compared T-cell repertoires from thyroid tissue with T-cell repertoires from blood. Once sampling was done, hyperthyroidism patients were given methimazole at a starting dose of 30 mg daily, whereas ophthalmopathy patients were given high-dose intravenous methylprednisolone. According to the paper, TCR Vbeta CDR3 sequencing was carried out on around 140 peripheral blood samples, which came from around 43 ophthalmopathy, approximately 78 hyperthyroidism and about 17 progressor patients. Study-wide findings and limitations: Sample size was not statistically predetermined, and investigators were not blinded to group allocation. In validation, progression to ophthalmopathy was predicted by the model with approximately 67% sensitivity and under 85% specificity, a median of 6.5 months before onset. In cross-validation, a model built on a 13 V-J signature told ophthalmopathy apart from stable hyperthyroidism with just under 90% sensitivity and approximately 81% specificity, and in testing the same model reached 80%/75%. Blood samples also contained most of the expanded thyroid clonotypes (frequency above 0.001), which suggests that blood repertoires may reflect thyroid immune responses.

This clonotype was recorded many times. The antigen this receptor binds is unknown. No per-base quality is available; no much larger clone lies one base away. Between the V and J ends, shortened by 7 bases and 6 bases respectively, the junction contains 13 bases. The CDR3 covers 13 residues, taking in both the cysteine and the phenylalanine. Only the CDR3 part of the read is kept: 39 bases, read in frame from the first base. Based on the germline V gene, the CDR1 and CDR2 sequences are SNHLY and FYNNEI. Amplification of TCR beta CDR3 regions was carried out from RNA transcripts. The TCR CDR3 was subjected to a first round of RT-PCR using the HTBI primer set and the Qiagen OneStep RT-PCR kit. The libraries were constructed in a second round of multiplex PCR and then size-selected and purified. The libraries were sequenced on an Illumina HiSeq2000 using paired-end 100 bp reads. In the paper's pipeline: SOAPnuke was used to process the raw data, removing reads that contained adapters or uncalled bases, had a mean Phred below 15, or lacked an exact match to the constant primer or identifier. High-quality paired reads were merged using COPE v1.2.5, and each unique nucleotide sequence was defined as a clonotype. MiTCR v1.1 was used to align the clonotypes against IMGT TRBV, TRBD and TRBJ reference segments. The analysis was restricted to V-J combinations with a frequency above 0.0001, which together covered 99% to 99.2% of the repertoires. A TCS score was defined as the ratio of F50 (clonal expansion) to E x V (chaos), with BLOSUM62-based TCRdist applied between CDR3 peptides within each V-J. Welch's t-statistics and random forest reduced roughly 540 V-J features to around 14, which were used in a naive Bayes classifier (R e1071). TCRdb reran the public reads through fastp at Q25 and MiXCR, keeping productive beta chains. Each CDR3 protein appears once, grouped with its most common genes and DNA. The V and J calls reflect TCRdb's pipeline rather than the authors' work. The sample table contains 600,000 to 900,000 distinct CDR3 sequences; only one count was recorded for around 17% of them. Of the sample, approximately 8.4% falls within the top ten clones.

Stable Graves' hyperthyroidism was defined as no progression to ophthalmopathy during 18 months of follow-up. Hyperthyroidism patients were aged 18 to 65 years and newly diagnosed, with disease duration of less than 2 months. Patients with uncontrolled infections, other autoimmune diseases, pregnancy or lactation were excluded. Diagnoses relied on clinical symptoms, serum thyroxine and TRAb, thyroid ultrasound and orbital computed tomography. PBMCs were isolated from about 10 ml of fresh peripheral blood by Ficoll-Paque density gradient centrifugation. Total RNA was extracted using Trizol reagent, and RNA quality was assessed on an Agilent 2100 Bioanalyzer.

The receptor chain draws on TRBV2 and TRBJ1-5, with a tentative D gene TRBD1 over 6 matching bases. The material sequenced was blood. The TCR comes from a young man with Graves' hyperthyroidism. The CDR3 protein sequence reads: CASTLQGRQPQHF. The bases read TGTGCCAGCACCCTACAGGGCCGTCAGCCCCAGCATTTT.